The 26 T cell receptor beta chains below all came from one sample that was sequenced in a study of CXCR3-negative and CXCR3-positive naive CD8 T cells (dated by TCRdb to about 2019). The instrument given in TCRdb is NextSeq 550. The Human TCR Profiling Kit (MiLaboratory) was used to make UMI-labeled 5' RACE TRB cDNA libraries. TCRdb reprocessed the reads, so every CDR3 protein sequence counts as one entry and DNA is not shown. The table for this sample shows around 140,000 distinct CDR3 sequences. The leading ten clones occupy 0.4% to 0.5% of the sample. Beyond this particular receptor, the publication reports: Compared with CXCR3-negative naive cells, CXCR3-positive naive cells had TRB CDR3s with higher hydrophobicity (lower Kidera factor 4), lower energy, and higher strength and volume indices.

For these receptors, no antigen is known. The sequencing sample was made of naive CXCR3+ CD8+ T cells from blood. According to the study, the label for this sample's cell subset or site signals: CD45RO-CCR7+CD27+CD95- naive CD8+ T cells expressing CXCR3 (TNR3+). Every receptor here comes from a human donor in good health. Some clones in this sample may be carry-over from other donors' samples.

This chain uses TRBV19 with TRBJ2-3; absent DNA, TCRdb's TRBD2 call cannot be checked. This CDR3 contains 15 residues. The germline CDR1 and CDR2 sequences are LNHDA and SQIVND (reference sequence). CDR3 region: CASRTSGGNTDTQYF.

This rearrangement joins TRBV7-2 to TRBJ2-7; checking the TCRdb D call of TRBD2 is not possible without DNA. This CDR3 region has 17 residues. Germline V CDR1 and CDR2: SGHTA, FQGNSA. The CDR3 is CASSYSSPGGAWETQYF. Looking up the rest from reference TRBV7-2 and TRBJ2-7 gives the full variable domain: GAGVSQSPSNKVTEKGKDVELRCDPISGHTALYWYRQSLGQGLEFLIYFQGNSAPDKSGLPSDRFSAERTGGSVSTLTIQRTQQEDSAVYLCASSYSSPGGAWETQYFGPGTRLTVT.

The chain couples TRBV28 to TRBJ2-7; TCRdb outputs TRBD1, but without DNA this stays unchecked. The CDR3 is 13 residues long. Looked up from germline, CDR1 is MDHEN and CDR2 is SYDVKM. This chain's CDR3 is CASEGGYSYEQYF.

This sequence joins TRBV6-2 or TRBV6-3 and TRBJ2-5. CDR1 is MNHEY and CDR2 is SVGEGT in the germline V gene. The CDR3 is 14 residues long. This CDR3 reads CASSYVAFQETQYF.

The chain has TRBV7-9 and TRBJ1-3. The CDR3 is 14 residues long. Germline V CDR1 and CDR2: SEHNR, FQNEAQ (reference sequence). The CDR3 here is CASSLPTSGNTIYF.

The J gene is TRBJ2-1, the V gene TRBV7-9. The CDR3 covers 14 residues. CDR1 and CDR2 (germline): SEHNR, FQNEAQ (reference sequence). The CDR3 protein is CASSFRTVYNEQFF.

The V call is TRBV6-2 or TRBV6-3, the J call TRBJ1-1; TCRdb designates TRBD1, a call that cannot be tested without DNA. Germline CDR1 MNHEY, CDR2 SVGEGT. The CDR3 is 19 amino acids. CDR3 protein: CASSYSSVTGAGYNTEAFF.

The rearrangement links TRBV4-3 to TRBJ2-5; TCRdb's D call of TRBD1 is untestable without DNA. The germline gives CDR1 LGHNA, CDR2 YSLEER. This CDR3 has 15 amino acids. The CDR3 is CASSDGQGGRETQYF.

V and J are TRBV11-2 and TRBJ2-5; TCRdb's D call, TRBD1, is unchecked because there is no DNA. Germline V gene sequence: CDR1 SGHAT, CDR2 FQNNGV. This CDR3 contains 15 residues. The CDR3 is CASSLFRGEGETQCF.

The J gene is TRBJ2-5, the V gene TRBV15; TCRdb's D call, TRBD2, is unchecked because there is no DNA. The CDR3 is made up of 20 amino acids. CDR1 is LNHNV and CDR2 is YYDKDF in the germline V gene (reference sequence). This CDR3 reads CATSRDEASGLRGGQETQYF.

The V and J genes are TRBV2 and TRBJ2-2; lacking DNA, the TRBD2 call made by TCRdb goes unchecked. Germline CDR1 SNHLY, CDR2 FYNNEI. This CDR3 spans 16 amino acids. CDR3 sequence reads: CASSDWSGGNTGELFF.

This sequence joins TRBV19 and TRBJ1-1; as DNA is missing, the TRBD1 call by TCRdb cannot be tested. CDR1 and CDR2 from the germline V gene are LNHDA and SQIVND (reference sequence). The CDR3 contains 13 residues. The CDR3 reads CASSWGLETEAFF. Complete variable domain (other parts from reference TRBV19 and TRBJ1-1): DGGITQSPKYLFRKEGQNVTLSCEQNLNHDAMYWYRQDPGQGLRLIYYSQIVNDFQKGDIAEGYSVSREKKESFPLTVTSAQKNPTAFYLCASSWGLETEAFFGQGTRLTVV.

This sequence joins TRBV10-3 and TRBJ2-1; TCRdb's D gene call, TRBD2, goes unchecked for lack of DNA. The CDR3 loop spans 15 amino acids. Germline CDR1 ENHRY, CDR2 SYGVKD. The CDR3 loop reads CAISGILAGGNEQFF.

The J gene is TRBJ2-2, the V gene TRBV2; TCRdb returns TRBD2, unconfirmable since there is no DNA. This CDR3 has 18 residues. Germline V gene data show CDR1 as SNHLY and CDR2 as FYNNEI. This CDR3 is CASNEGSLAGVLPGELFF.

This chain connects TRBV6-5 to TRBJ2-1. Germline loops: CDR1 MNHEY, CDR2 SVGAGI. The CDR3 has 15 residues. The CDR3 protein is CASSPLRRSYNEQFF.

The CDR3 sequence: CASSLGASDYNEQFF. This chain connects TRBV7-9 to TRBJ2-1; the D call of TRBD2 rests on TCRdb alone, since no DNA is present to check it. The CDR3 spans 15 residues. Germline values: CDR1 SEHNR, CDR2 FQNEAQ (reference sequence).

The chain recombines TRBV5-5 with TRBJ2-7; TCRdb's D gene call, TRBD2, goes unchecked for lack of DNA. Germline CDR1 is SGHKS and CDR2 is YYEKEE (reference sequence). The CDR3 runs to 14 residues. The CDR3 protein is CASSLALAGAEQYF.

This rearrangement joins TRBV7-2 to TRBJ2-3. The germline V gene has CDR1 SGHTA and CDR2 FQGNSA. There are 14 residues in the CDR3. The CDR3 reads CASSSDWGADTQYF.

The chain uses TRBV4-1 and TRBJ1-1. CDR3 length: 14 amino acids. The germline V gene encodes CDR1 MGHRA and CDR2 YSYEKL. CDR3 amino acids: CASSQGSSGTEAFF.

V usage is TRBV3-1 and J usage is TRBJ1-1; TCRdb's D gene call, TRBD1, goes unchecked for lack of DNA. Per germline, CDR1 LGHDT and CDR2 YNNKEL (reference sequence). This CDR3 contains 15 residues. This CDR3 reads CASSQADRRNTEAFF.

The V and J genes are TRBV2 and TRBJ1-4. Germline lookup yields CDR1 SNHLY and CDR2 FYNNEI. The CDR3 sequence is 15 residues long. The chain's CDR3 is CASSERSGLDEKLFF.

This chain uses TRBV4-3 with TRBJ2-7; TCRdb returns TRBD1, unconfirmable since there is no DNA. This CDR3 region has 15 residues. CDR1 and CDR2 from the germline V gene are LGHNA and YSLEER. CDR3 loop: CASSQDGGTGYEQYF.

V is TRBV7-9 and J is TRBJ1-1. Looked up from germline, CDR1 is SEHNR and CDR2 is FQNEAQ (reference sequence). The CDR3 extends over 12 amino acids. The CDR3 loop reads CASSSTQWEAFF.

V is TRBV9 and J is TRBJ2-5; TCRdb's D call of TRBD1 is untestable without DNA. CDR1 SGDLS and CDR2 YYNGEE come from the germline V gene. The CDR3 has 17 amino acids. CDR3 in amino acids: CASSVGDQGAGRETQYF. Full variable domain (missing parts from reference TRBV9 and TRBJ2-5): DSGVTQTPKHLITATGQRVTLRCSPRSGDLSVYWYQQSLDQGLQFLIQYYNGEERAKGNILERFSAQQFPDLHSELNLSSLELGDSALYFCASSVGDQGAGRETQYFGPGTRLLVL.

The J gene is TRBJ2-3, the V gene TRBV10-3; lacking DNA, the TRBD2 call made by TCRdb goes unchecked. Germline V gene sequence: CDR1 ENHRY, CDR2 SYGVKD. The CDR3 has 16 amino acids. This chain's CDR3 is CAISERQAGGSDTQYF.

V is TRBV9 and J is TRBJ2-1. CDR3 length: 15 residues. Looked up from germline, CDR1 is SGDLS and CDR2 is YYNGEE. This CDR3 reads CASSVRASSYNEQFF.